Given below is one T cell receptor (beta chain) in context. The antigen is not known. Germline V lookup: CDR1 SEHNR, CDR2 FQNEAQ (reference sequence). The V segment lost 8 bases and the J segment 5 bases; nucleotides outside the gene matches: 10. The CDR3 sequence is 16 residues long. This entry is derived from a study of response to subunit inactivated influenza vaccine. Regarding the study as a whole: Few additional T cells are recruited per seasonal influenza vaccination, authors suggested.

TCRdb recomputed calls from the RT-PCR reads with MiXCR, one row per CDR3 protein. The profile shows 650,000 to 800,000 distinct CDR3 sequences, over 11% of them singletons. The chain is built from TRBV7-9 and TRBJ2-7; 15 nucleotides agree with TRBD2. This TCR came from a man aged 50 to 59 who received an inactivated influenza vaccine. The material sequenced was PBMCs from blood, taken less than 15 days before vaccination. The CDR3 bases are TGTGCCAGCGGGGGGACTAGCGGGAGGAAGTCGGACGAGCAGTACTTC. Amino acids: CASGGTSGRKSDEQYF.